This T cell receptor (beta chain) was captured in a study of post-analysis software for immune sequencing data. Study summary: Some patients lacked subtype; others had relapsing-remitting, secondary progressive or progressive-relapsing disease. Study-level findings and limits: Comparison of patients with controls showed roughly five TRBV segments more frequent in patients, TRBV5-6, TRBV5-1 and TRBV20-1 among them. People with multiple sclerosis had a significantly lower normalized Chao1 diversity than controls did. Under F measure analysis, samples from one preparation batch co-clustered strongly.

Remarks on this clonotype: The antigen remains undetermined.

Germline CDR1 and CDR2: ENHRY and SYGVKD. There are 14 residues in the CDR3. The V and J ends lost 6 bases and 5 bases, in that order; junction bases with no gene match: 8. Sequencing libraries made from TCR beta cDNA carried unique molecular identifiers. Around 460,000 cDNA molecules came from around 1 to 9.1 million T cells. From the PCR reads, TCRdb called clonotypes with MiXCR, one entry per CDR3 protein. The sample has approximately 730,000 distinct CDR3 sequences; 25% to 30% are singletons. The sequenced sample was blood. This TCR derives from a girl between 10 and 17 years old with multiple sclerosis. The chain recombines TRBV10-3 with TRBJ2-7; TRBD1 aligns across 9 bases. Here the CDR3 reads CAISAGQGKDEQYF. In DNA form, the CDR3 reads TGTGCCATCAGCGCAGGACAGGGGAAAGACGAGCAGTACTTC.